This T cell receptor beta chain was documented in a study of blood T cell repertoires in COVID-19. The J segment lost 3 bases and the V segment lost 0 bases, leaving 17 bases of the junction unmatched. This CDR3 is 21 amino acids long. Seattle participants joined during active infection and were tracked over time. Clones were sequenced by immunoSEQ multiplex PCR, and TCRdb holds only the in-frame ones, with some missing. The data show about 250,000 clones, approximately 88% seen once. The sequenced sample was peripheral blood. V and J are TRBV23-1 and TRBJ2-4; TRBD2 matches 10 bases. TRBV23-1 is an open reading frame, and its role is uncertain. The receptor comes from a woman aged 25 to 39 with COVID-19, enrolled during active disease. The CDR3 DNA is TGCGCCAGCAGTCAATCGGGGCCGATACCTCAGCGGGAGGGCCGCAAAAACATTCAGTACTTC. Translation: CASSQSGPIPQREGRKNIQYF.